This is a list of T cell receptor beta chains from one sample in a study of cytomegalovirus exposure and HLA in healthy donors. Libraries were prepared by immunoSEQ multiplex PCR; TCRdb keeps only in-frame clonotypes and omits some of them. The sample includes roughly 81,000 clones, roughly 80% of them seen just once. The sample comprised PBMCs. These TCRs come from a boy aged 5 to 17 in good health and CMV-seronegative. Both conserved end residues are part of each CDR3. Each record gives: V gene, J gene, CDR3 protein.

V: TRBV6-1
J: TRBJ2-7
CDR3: CASSVGTGTYEQYF

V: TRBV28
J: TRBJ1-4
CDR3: CASSLLEEKLFF

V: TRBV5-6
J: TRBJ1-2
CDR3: CASSFLQFHGGYTF

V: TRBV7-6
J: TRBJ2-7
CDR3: CASSLEGLAVYEQYF

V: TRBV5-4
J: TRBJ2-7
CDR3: CASSLSGTASSYGQYF

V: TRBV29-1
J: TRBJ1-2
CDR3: CSVVGAGADYTF

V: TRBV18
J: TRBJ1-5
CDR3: CASSPRQGSQPQHF

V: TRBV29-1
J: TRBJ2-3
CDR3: CSVVRRASGRVGTDTQYF

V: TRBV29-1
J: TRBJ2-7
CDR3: CSVEDPVLEQYF

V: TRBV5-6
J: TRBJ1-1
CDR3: CASSPAGGVGYTEAFF

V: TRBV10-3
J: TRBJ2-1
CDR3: CAIRVAGGPVNEQFF

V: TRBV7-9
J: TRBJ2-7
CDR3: CASSPQGAPYEQYF

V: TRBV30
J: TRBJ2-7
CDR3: CAWSEGRGQYEQYF

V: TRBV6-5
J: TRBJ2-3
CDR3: CATRRGGTDTQYF

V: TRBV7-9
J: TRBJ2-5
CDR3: CASSPGTSRETQYF

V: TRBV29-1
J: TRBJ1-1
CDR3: CSVPTGENTEAFF

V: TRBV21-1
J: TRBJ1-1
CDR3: CASSKTTRRQGHLNTEAFF

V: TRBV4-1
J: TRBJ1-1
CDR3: CASSLTTGMNTEAFF

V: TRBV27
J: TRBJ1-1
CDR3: CASSHTGGESEAFF

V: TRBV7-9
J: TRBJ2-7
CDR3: CASSEGTPPYEQYF

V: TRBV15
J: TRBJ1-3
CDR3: CATSRDRFVDTIYF

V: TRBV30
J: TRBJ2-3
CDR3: CAWSRGGLADVTDTQYF

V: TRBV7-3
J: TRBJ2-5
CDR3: CASSFSPRGTQYF